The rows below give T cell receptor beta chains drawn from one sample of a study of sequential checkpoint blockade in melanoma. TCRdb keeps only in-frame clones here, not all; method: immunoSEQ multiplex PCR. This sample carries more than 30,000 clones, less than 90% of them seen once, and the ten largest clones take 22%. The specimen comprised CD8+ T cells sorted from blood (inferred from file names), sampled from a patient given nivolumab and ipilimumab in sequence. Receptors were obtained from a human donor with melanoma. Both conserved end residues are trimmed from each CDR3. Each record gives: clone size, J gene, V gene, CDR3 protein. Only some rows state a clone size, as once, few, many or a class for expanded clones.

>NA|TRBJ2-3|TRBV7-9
ASSLSAPGSQY
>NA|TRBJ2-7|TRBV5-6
ASSLFSSYEQY
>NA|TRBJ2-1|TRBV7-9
ASTEVRGRVQF
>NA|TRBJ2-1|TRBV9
ASSVLLAGAHNEQF
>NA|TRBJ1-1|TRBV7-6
ASSLFSDTEAF
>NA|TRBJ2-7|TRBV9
ASSVDGNPYEQY
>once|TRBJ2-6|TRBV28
ASRLTGTSGTGGANVLT
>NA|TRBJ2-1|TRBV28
ASSLRGYNEQF
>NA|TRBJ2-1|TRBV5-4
ASSQDLAAGYEQF
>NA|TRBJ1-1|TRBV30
AWSTGMDTEAF
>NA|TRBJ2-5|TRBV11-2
ASSLSRETQY
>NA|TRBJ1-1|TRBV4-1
ASSQDSSGTASRNTEAF
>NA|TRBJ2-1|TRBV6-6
ASGAGLAYNEQF
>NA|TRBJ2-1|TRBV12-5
ASGLTGGAPYNEQF
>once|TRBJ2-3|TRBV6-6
ASSYSKTGGTDTQY
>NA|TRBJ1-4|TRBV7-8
ASSTTSNGGNEKLF
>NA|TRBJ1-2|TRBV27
ASSLAGGYGYT
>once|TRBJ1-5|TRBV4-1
ASSLRQDPQPQH
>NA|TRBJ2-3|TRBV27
ASVGLGSTDTQY
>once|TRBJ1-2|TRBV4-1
ASSQSGTANYGYT
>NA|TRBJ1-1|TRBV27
ASSSHRGGTEAF
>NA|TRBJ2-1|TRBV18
ASSPFFGSGSKFNNEQF
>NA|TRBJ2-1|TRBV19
ASSPDLRPTFNEQF
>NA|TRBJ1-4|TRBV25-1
ASSDPPGLGEKLF
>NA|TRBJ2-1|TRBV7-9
ASRAAGTGGLGQF
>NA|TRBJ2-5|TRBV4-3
ASSQGSGRGFETQY
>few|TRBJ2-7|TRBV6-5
ASSYAGQGIDEQY
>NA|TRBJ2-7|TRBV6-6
ASSLTVFYEQY
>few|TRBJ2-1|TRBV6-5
ASSLRDSSYNEQF
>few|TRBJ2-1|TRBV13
ASSLVPGLAHYNEQF
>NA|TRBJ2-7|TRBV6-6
ASRPDRYEQY
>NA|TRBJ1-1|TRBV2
ASSGVDRAPEAF
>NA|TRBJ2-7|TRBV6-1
ASSDTPYEQY
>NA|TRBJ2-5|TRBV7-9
ASSSTDPGETQY
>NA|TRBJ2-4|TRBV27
ASSTGHNKNIQY
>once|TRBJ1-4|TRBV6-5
ASSYRQGDEKLF
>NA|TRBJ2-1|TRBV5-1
ASMGLAGYEQF
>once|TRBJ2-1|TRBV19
ASSIVAGGANEQF
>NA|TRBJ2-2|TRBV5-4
ASSPDRVGTGELF